A selection of T cell receptor beta chains follows, all from one sample in a study of OX40 agonist ivuxolimab in advanced cancers. Repertoires were generated with immunoSEQ multiplex PCR, while TCRdb's copy carries only in-frame clones and drops some. This table has 70,000 to 80,000 clones, around 94% appearing once. Source: CD4+ or CD8+ T cells sorted from blood, taken in a trial of the OX40 agonist ivuxolimab. Receptors were obtained from an adult with an advanced solid tumor such as melanoma, head and neck, liver or kidney cancer. CDR3s include the opening cysteine and the closing phenylalanine or tryptophan. Each record gives: clone size, J gene, V gene, D gene, CDR3 DNA, CDR3 protein. D genes are given only for firm matches. Size values are once, few and many counts, or a class for expanded clones, and some rows have none.

>.|TRBJ2-7|TRBV7-7|TRBD1
TGTGCTAGCAGCTTAGGCTTGGACAGGGGTGCCTACGAGCAGTACTTC
CASSLGLDRGAYEQYF
>.|TRBJ1-5|TRBV19|.
TGTGCCAGTTCCGCTGATCAGCCCCAGCATTTT
CASSADQPQHF
>.|TRBJ2-1|TRBV11-2|.
TGTGCCAGCACCACCTACCGTCGGCTCAATGAGCAGTTCTTC
CASTTYRRLNEQFF
>once|TRBJ2-7|TRBV27|.
TGTGCCAGCAGTTTAGGAGGGGGCGGAACCTACGAGCAGTACTTC
CASSLGGGGTYEQYF
>.|TRBJ2-5|TRBV7-9|.
TGTGCCAGCAGCCCGATCGGTCCACAAGAGACCCAGTACTTC
CASSPIGPQETQYF
>.|TRBJ1-2|TRBV11-2|TRBD1
TGTGCCAGCAGCTCCGGACAGGTACAAGCTAACTATGGCTACACCTTC
CASSSGQVQANYGYTF
>.|TRBJ1-5|TRBV25-1|.
TGTGCCAGCAGTGAATATGGGGTTAGCAATCAGCCCCAGCATTTT
CASSEYGVSNQPQHF
>.|TRBJ2-5|TRBV14|TRBD2
TGTGCCAGCAGCCCACAACTAGCGGAGTACCAAGAGACCCAGTACTTC
CASSPQLAEYQETQYF
>.|TRBJ2-7|TRBV11-2|.
TGTGCCAGCAGCCCAGGGGCAGGGTCCTACGAGCAGTACTTC
CASSPGAGSYEQYF
>.|TRBJ2-7|TRBV5-4|.
TGTGCCAGCAGCTTGGGCTCTAGAGACTACGAGCAGTACTTC
CASSLGSRDYEQYF
>.|TRBJ2-7|TRBV7-9|.
TGTGCCAGCACCTGGGGGCAGCGGGAAGCGTACGAGCAGTACTTC
CASTWGQREAYEQYF
>.|TRBJ2-7|TRBV15|.
TGTGCCACCAGCAGAGATGGTTCGGGGACGGCGAACTTC
CATSRDGSGTANF
>.|TRBJ1-4|TRBV5-5|.
TGTGCCAGCAGCTCCTGGCAGTCAACTAATGAAAAACTGTTTTTT
CASSSWQSTNEKLFF
>.|TRBJ2-3|TRBV9|.
TGTGCCAGCAGCGTAATAACGGGGGAGTTCACAGATACGCAGTATTTT
CASSVITGEFTDTQYF
>.|TRBJ2-3|TRBV5-4|.
TGTGCCAGCAGCGTTATCGACTCGACTAGCACAGATACGCAGTATTTT
CASSVIDSTSTDTQYF
>.|TRBJ2-1|TRBV7-3|TRBD2
TGTGCCAGCAGCTTCTCTAGCGGCTCCTACAATGAGCAGTTCTTC
CASSFSSGSYNEQFF
>.|TRBJ1-1|TRBV5-4|.
TGTGCCAGCAGCCTCGGGCAAAACGAAGCTTTCTTT
CASSLGQNEAFF
>.|TRBJ1-1|TRBV29-1|TRBD1
TGCAGCGCCCAGGGGGGGCTAAACACTGAAGCTTTCTTT
CSAQGGLNTEAFF
>.|TRBJ1-1|TRBV27|.
TGTGCCAGCAGTCCCATCCCAGGGGACGGGGGCACTGAAGCTTTCTTT
CASSPIPGDGGTEAFF
>.|TRBJ2-7|TRBV18|TRBD1
TGTGCCAGCTCACCACGGGACAGACCCTACGAGCAGTACTTC
CASSPRDRPYEQYF
>.|TRBJ2-3|TRBV5-1|TRBD2
TGCGCCAGCAGCTTGTCTAGCGGGGGGGCCTCAGATACGCAGTATTTT
CASSLSSGGASDTQYF
>.|TRBJ2-5|TRBV10-3|.
TGTGCCACCTACCTGGGAGAAGGGGGAAAGACCCAGTACTTC
CATYLGEGGKTQYF